The source of this T cell receptor beta chain is a study of blood T cells in healthy people across ages. Regarding this clonotype: One junction end does not reproduce the germline sequence, and a read error may be involved.

The CDR3 has 16 amino acids. Germline assignment: CDR1 MNHEY and CDR2 SVGEGT. A second PCR of 7 to 11 cycles used a sample-barcoded 5' primer and a J-beta primer mix. TCRdb reprocessed the 5' RACE reads via MiXCR and lists one record per CDR3 protein. The sample yields roughly 1,100,000 distinct CDR3 sequences, about 25% seen once. The same data also went into a second study, on T cells of mothers and their children.

The clonotype comes from a girl aged 2-10 years in good health. The sample comprised blood. The V gene is TRBV6-2 or TRBV6-3, the J gene TRBJ2-1, with D unresolved. CDR3 DNA sequence: TGTGCCGGCAGTTACTCGATAACGGTCCCCTACAATCAGCAGTTCTTC. It translates to CAGSYSITVPYNQQFF.